This is a list of T cell receptor beta chains from one sample in a study of T cell responses to AZD1222 COVID-19 vaccine. Assay used: immunoSEQ multiplex PCR; TCRdb lists only in-frame clones, some missing. Of roughly 77,000 clones in the sample, approximately 91% were seen once. Material: peripheral blood, obtained on day 0 of AZD1222 vaccination. The receptors here all came from an adult in good health. Both conserved end residues are part of each CDR3. Fields, in order: J gene, CDR3 length, D gene, V gene, clone size, CDR3 protein, CDR3 DNA. D genes are given only for firm matches. Some rows have no size entry. The others give once, few or many, or a class for an expanded clone.

TRBJ1-5	13	.	TRBV12-3/TRBV12-4	.	CASSPVRYQPQHF	TGTGCCAGCAGCCCGGTACGGTATCAGCCCCAGCATTTT
TRBJ1-2	14	.	TRBV10-3	.	CAITSTGQIYGYTF	TGTGCCATCACCTCTACCGGACAGATCTATGGCTACACCTTC
TRBJ1-4	14	.	TRBV5-4	.	CASSLRGGHEKLFF	TGTGCCAGCAGCTTGAGGGGGGGCCATGAAAAACTGTTTTTT
TRBJ1-2	11	.	TRBV7-2	.	CASSPFSDYTF	TGTGCCAGCAGCCCCTTTTCGGACTACACCTTC
TRBJ2-1	15	TRBD1	TRBV6-5	.	CASTRGDRGSNEQFF	TGTGCCAGCACCAGGGGGGACAGGGGAAGCAATGAGCAGTTCTTC
TRBJ1-6	15	TRBD1	TRBV19	few	CASTPSQGENSPLHF	TGTGCCAGTACCCCATCACAGGGGGAGAATTCACCCCTCCACTTT
TRBJ2-7	13	.	TRBV7-9	.	CASSLPNLVEQYF	TGTGCCAGCAGCCTACCAAACTTGGTCGAGCAGTACTTC
TRBJ2-7	12	TRBD2	TRBV11-2	.	CATRGRDYEQYF	TGTGCCACCCGCGGGAGAGACTACGAGCAGTACTTC
TRBJ2-1	14	.	TRBV7-2	once	CASTPHGGDNEQFF	TGTGCCAGCACCCCCCACGGGGGCGACAATGAGCAGTTCTTC
TRBJ1-2	13	.	TRBV6-5	.	CASSPGRSHGYTF	TGTGCCAGCAGCCCGGGACGGTCCCATGGCTACACCTTC
TRBJ2-7	14	.	TRBV5-1	.	CASSLRVTSYEQYF	TGCGCCAGCAGCTTGCGGGTTACGTCCTACGAGCAGTACTTC
TRBJ1-4	13	.	TRBV5-1	once	CASSLTGMGKLFF	TGCGCCAGCAGCTTAACGGGAATGGGAAAACTGTTTTTT
TRBJ2-1	16	TRBD1	TRBV15	.	CATSRGRDRGRNEQFF	TGTGCCACCAGCAGGGGCCGGGACAGGGGGCGCAATGAGCAGTTCTTC
TRBJ2-7	17	TRBD2	TRBV5-4	once	CASSLGVSGGASYEQYF	TGTGCCAGCAGCTTGGGAGTAAGCGGGGGGGCCTCCTACGAGCAGTACTTC
TRBJ1-6	17	.	TRBV15	.	CATSRGLAGSYNSPLHF	TGTGCCACCAGCAGAGGACTAGCGGGGAGCTATAATTCACCCCTCCACTTT
TRBJ1-5	14	TRBD1	TRBV28	.	CASRGTGDNQPQHF	TGTGCCAGCAGAGGGACAGGGGACAATCAGCCCCAGCATTTT
TRBJ1-1	17	TRBD1	TRBV28	.	CASSSIEDRGLLTEAFF	TGTGCCAGCAGTTCAATAGAGGACAGGGGCCTTCTCACTGAAGCTTTCTTT
TRBJ2-7	15	TRBD1	TRBV5-8	.	CASSPGQGPSYEQYF	TGTGCCAGCAGCCCCGGACAGGGGCCTTCCTACGAGCAGTACTTC
TRBJ1-1	15	.	TRBV5-4	.	CASSLARALNTEAFF	TGTGCCAGCAGCTTGGCCAGGGCCTTGAACACTGAAGCTTTCTTT
TRBJ1-2	13	.	TRBV12-3/TRBV12-4	.	CASSLGQNYGYTF	TGTGCCAGCAGCCTCGGACAGAACTATGGCTACACCTTC
TRBJ2-5	14	.	TRBV19	.	CASSKDGAYWTQYF	TGTGCCAGTAGTAAGGACGGGGCCTATTGGACCCAGTACTTC
TRBJ2-7	14	TRBD1	TRBV4-1	.	CASSQRQGAYEQYF	TGCGCCAGCAGCCAACGACAGGGAGCCTACGAGCAGTACTTC
TRBJ1-1	16	TRBD1	TRBV5-4	.	CASSLARGQGAAEAFF	TGTGCCAGCAGCTTGGCTAGAGGACAGGGGGCCGCTGAAGCTTTCTTT
TRBJ1-2	11	.	TRBV6-5	.	CASKGGYGYTF	TGTGCCAGCAAGGGGGGTTATGGCTACACCTTC
TRBJ1-1	17	TRBD1	TRBV28	.	CASSFHATGGGNTEAFF	TGTGCCAGCAGTTTCCACGCAACAGGGGGGGGGAACACTGAAGCTTTCTTT
TRBJ1-1	13	.	TRBV7-9	.	CASSLTLNTEAFF	TGTGCCAGCAGCTTAACTTTGAACACTGAAGCTTTCTTT
TRBJ1-1	14	.	TRBV9	.	CASSAGLVDTEAFF	TGTGCCAGCAGCGCGGGCCTAGTGGACACTGAAGCTTTCTTT
TRBJ2-3	14	.	TRBV7-2	few	CASSLTLSTDTQYF	TGTGCCAGCAGCCTGACACTCAGCACAGATACGCAGTATTTT
TRBJ1-6	13	TRBD1	TRBV7-2	few	CASSPTGNSPLHF	TGTGCCAGCAGCCCGACAGGGAATTCACCCCTCCACTTT
TRBJ1-2	16	.	TRBV6-2/TRBV6-3	.	CASSYSQVEGMYGYTF	TGTGCCAGCAGTTACTCACAGGTTGAGGGGATGTATGGCTACACCTTC
TRBJ1-2	13	.	TRBV11-2	once	CASSLAGGYGYTF	TGTGCCAGCAGCTTAGCAGGAGGGTATGGCTACACCTTC
TRBJ2-7	11	.	TRBV28	.	CASSLWYEQYF	TGTGCCAGCAGTTTATGGTACGAGCAGTACTTC
TRBJ2-3	15	.	TRBV6-5	.	CASSYDGAAGDTQYF	TGTGCCAGCAGTTACGACGGGGCCGCGGGGGATACGCAGTATTTT
TRBJ2-5	11	.	TRBV29-1	.	CSVGPAGAQYF	TGCAGCGTTGGACCAGCCGGGGCCCAGTACTTC